This T cell receptor (beta chain) is from a study of shared clonotypes between healthy human individuals. The CDR3 is made up of 12 amino acids. V was shortened by 5 bases and J by 3 bases, with 5 bases between the two germline ends. Germline-derived CDR1 and CDR2 are MDHEN and SYDVKM. Concerning this clone itself: This specimen includes other DNA sequences encoding the same CDR3.

Clones were read by immunoSEQ multiplex PCR, and TCRdb kept only the in-frame ones, dropping some. This sample has 550,000 to 700,000 clones, with 60% to 75% found just once. The sequence was obtained from a young woman in good health. Sequenced sample: memory CD4+ T cells sorted from blood. As for subset: CD45RA-negative fraction. The V gene is TRBV28, the J gene TRBJ1-5; D gene uncertain. This chain's CDR3 is CASSPPNQPQHF. The CDR3 nucleotides are TGTGCCAGCAGTCCTCCCAATCAGCCCCAGCATTTT.